This T cell receptor (beta chain) is drawn from a study of human T cells and chemical hapten exposure. Overall study context: Variation in per-sample TCR yields came mainly from small pooled library volume differences.

The library tagged each cDNA molecule with unique molecular identifiers. Per the original data handling: Across samples, TCR counts had a median of roughly 97,000 and ranged from roughly 20,000 to 690,600. Using its own MiXCR run on the 5' RACE reads, TCRdb lists one record per CDR3 protein. The V and J calls and clone size are TCRdb's, not the authors'. The table includes 75,000 or so distinct CDR3 sequences, 15% detected once. Unfractionated whole blood yielded the extracted total RNA. This clonotype appeared a few times. Its antigen remains unknown. General study results and limits: DPC sensitization produced no change in TCRs with frequency above 1 in 1000.

Germline-derived CDR1 and CDR2 are ENHRY and SYGVKD. The CDR3 consists of 15 residues. The junction had 9 bases not matched to a gene; V was cut back by 3 bases and J by 4 bases. This TCR was sampled from a female donor in good health. The chain uses TRBV10-3 and TRBJ2-7; 7 nucleotides match TRBD1. CDR3 protein: CAISDLHGTDYEQYF. The CDR3 DNA is TGTGCCATCAGTGACCTGCACGGGACAGATTACGAGCAGTACTTC.